This TCR beta chain is drawn from a study of T cell repertoires in cytomegalovirus infection. Looking at the study overall: It can be stated that public TCR beta signatures indicated CMV infection as well as a matching HLA type.

This clonotype has just a few counts. Its specificity is not known. TCRdb reanalysed the reads using MiXCR and keeps one entry per CDR3 protein. The sample lists 740,000 or so distinct CDR3 sequences, 35% to 45% seen once, with about 2.8% in the top ten. Study-level results: The cumulative frequency of public TCR beta families identified carriers of CMV plus the relevant HLA. The ex vivo response was dominated by HLA-C-restricted CMV-specific TCR beta clonotypes.

The length of the CDR3 is 15 residues. Germline assignment: CDR1 SGHVS and CDR2 FNYEAQ. Trimming left V 1 base short and J 4 bases short, with 13 bases between. The chain recombines TRBV7-6 with TRBJ1-2, with D tentatively TRBD1 (5 bases). The sequence was collected from a human donor in good health (CMV status not recorded). Some clones in this sample may be carry-over from other donors' samples. Source material: PBMCs. In nucleotides, the CDR3 is TGTGCCAGCAGCTTAGAGGCAGGGCCGTCCTATGGCTACACCTTC. Translation: CASSLEAGPSYGYTF.